One and the same sample provided the 26 T cell receptor beta chains below, sequenced in a study of cytomegalovirus exposure and HLA in healthy donors. Assay: immunoSEQ multiplex PCR; the TCRdb copy retains only in-frame clones and omits some. The sample lists roughly 130,000 clones, roughly nine tenths occurring once. Sequences were obtained from PBMCs. Every receptor here comes from a man aged 30 to 45 in good health and CMV-seronegative.

This clone has just one count. The V and J genes are TRBV7-9 and TRBJ1-5; TRBD1 aligns across 12 bases. Trimming at V came to 5 bases and at J to 5 bases, leaving 4 bases not matched to a gene. This CDR3 is built from 15 residues. The V gene's germline CDR1 is SEHNR and CDR2 FQNEAQ (reference sequence). The CDR3 DNA reads as TGTGCCAGCAGCCGGGACAGGGGGCCAGATCAGCCCCAGCATTTT. It is translated as CASSRDRGPDQPQHF.

This clone has just a few counts. The chain uses TRBV2 and TRBJ2-2, with D unresolved. From germline, CDR1 is SNHLY and CDR2 FYNNEI. CDR3 length: 14 amino acids. The V end was cut by 3 bases, the J end by 1 base, with 6 bases between. The CDR3 reads CASSDRENTGELFF. The CDR3 DNA reads as TGTGCCAGCAGTGACCGCGAGAACACCGGGGAGCTGTTTTTT. Full variable domain (missing parts from reference TRBV2 and TRBJ2-2): EPEVTQTPSHQVTQMGQEVILRCVPISNHLYFYWYRQILGQKVEFLVSFYNNEISEKSEIFDDQFSVERPDGSNFTLKIRSTKLEDSAMYFCASSDRENTGELFFGEGSRLTVL.

The rearrangement joins TRBV7-9 to TRBJ2-3, with unresolved D. The germline V and J ends were trimmed by 2 bases and 0 bases, with 3 bases remaining between them. This CDR3 spans 13 amino acids. Germline loops: CDR1 SEHNR, CDR2 FQNEAQ (reference sequence). The CDR3 sequence: CASSLLSTDTQYF. The CDR3 nucleotides are TGTGCCAGCAGCTTACTAAGCACAGATACGCAGTATTTT.

The chain joins TRBV6-5 to TRBJ1-1; D not resolved. The CDR3 consists of 14 residues. Germline V gene sequence: CDR1 MNHEY, CDR2 SVGAGI. Between the trimmed V and J ends, which lost 1 base and 0 bases, there was a span of 6 bases. The CDR3 reads CASSYYNLNTEAFF. CDR3 bases: TGTGCCAGCAGTTACTACAACCTGAACACTGAAGCTTTCTTT.

This sequence joins TRBV10-2 and TRBJ1-4, with D uncertain. This CDR3 has 14 residues. Germline assignment: CDR1 WSHSY and CDR2 SAAADI. V gave up 0 bases and J gave up 3 bases, with 5 bases separating them. The CDR3 DNA reads TGCGCCAGCAGTGAGTCGCCGGCTAATGAAAAACTGTTTTTT. Its protein is CASSESPANEKLFF.

This chain joins TRBV7-9 and TRBJ2-6; 7 bases are a match to TRBD1. The ends lost 2 bases at V and 0 bases at J; junction bases unmatched: 7. The CDR3 runs to 18 residues. Germline V gene sequence: CDR1 SEHNR, CDR2 FQNEAQ (reference sequence). The CDR3 coding sequence is TGTGCCAGCAGCTTATACGGGACAGCGTTCTCTGGGGCCAACGTCCTGACTTTC. It is translated as CASSLYGTAFSGANVLTF.

CDR3 nucleotide sequence: TGTGCCAGCAGTCCTAGCGGGGGGGACCAAGAGACCCAGTACTTC. Translating gives CASSPSGGDQETQYF. The rearrangement joins TRBV6-5 to TRBJ2-5; 12 nucleotides line up with TRBD2. The V segment lost 5 bases and the J segment 0 bases; nucleotides outside the gene matches: 1. The length of the CDR3 is 15 residues. The germline gives CDR1 MNHEY, CDR2 SVGAGI.

This clone was detected a few times. As DNA, the CDR3 is TGTGCCAGCAGCCCGGGACAGAACACCGGGGAGCTGTTTTTT. Translated: CASSPGQNTGELFF. V gene TRBV7-9 combines with J gene TRBJ2-2, with D possibly being TRBD1 (6 bases). The germline V gene has CDR1 SEHNR and CDR2 FQNEAQ (reference sequence). V shed 5 bases and J shed 1 base, with 8 bases lying between them. The CDR3 is made up of 14 amino acids. The full variable domain, rest sourced from reference TRBV7-9 and TRBJ2-2, is DTGVSQNPRHKITKRGQNVTFRCDPISEHNRLYWYRQTLGQGPEFLTYFQNEAQLEKSRLLSDRFSAERPKGSFSTLEIQRTEQGDSAMYLCASSPGQNTGELFFGEGSRLTVL.

This clone was recorded only once. The gene calls are TRBV10-2 and TRBJ2-7; TRBD1 matches at 9 bases. This CDR3 has 14 residues. Per germline, CDR1 WSHSY and CDR2 SAAADI. V lost 6 bases to trimming and J lost 1 base; unmatched junction nucleotides: 4. CDR3 region: CASRLTGGSYEQYF. In DNA form, the CDR3 reads TGCGCCAGCAGATTGACAGGGGGTTCCTACGAGCAGTACTTC.

The chain carries TRBV11-2 and TRBJ2-3, with TRBD2 matching over 8 bases. Trimming took 4 bases from V and 3 from J; bases not matched to a gene: 9. CDR1 is SGHAT and CDR2 is FQNNGV in the germline V gene. This CDR3 spans 16 amino acids. CDR3 protein: CASSSISGVRTDTQYF. The CDR3 nucleotides are TGTGCCAGCAGCTCTATTAGCGGGGTTAGGACAGATACGCAGTATTTT. Drawing the rest from reference TRBV11-2 and TRBJ2-3, the complete variable domain is EAGVAQSPRYKIIEKRQSVAFWCNPISGHATLYWYQQILGQGPKLLIQFQNNGVVDDSQLPKDRFSAERLKGVDSTLKIQPAKLEDSAVYLCASSSISGVRTDTQYFGPGTRLTVL.

The V gene is TRBV4-3, the J gene TRBJ2-5; D might be TRBD2 (7 bases). With 0 bases removed from V and 5 bases from J, the gap between germline ends came to 10 bases. Germline loops: CDR1 LGHNA, CDR2 YSLEER. This CDR3 region has 14 residues. CDR3 nucleotides: TGCGCCAGCAGCCAAGACAGGGGAGGGGAGACCCAGTACTTC. This codes for CASSQDRGGETQYF.

J is TRBJ2-7 and V is TRBV4-3; tentative D call: TRBD2 (6 bases). V lost 0 bases and J lost 2, with 14 bases in between. The germline V gene encodes CDR1 LGHNA and CDR2 YSLEER. The CDR3 length is 16 residues. CDR3 region: CASSQDHGGDPYEQYF. CDR3 coding DNA: TGCGCCAGCAGCCAAGATCATGGCGGGGACCCCTACGAGCAGTACTTC.

This clone came up once. The J gene is TRBJ1-6, the V gene TRBV4-3; D gene uncertain. V was clipped by 0 bases and J by 6 bases, with 12 bases between them. Per germline, CDR1 LGHNA and CDR2 YSLEER. The CDR3 loop spans 16 amino acids. CDR3 sequence: CASSQDRGSFNSPLHF. As DNA, the CDR3 is TGCGCCAGCAGCCAAGATCGAGGGTCTTTTAATTCACCCCTCCACTTT.

The chain couples TRBV7-9 to TRBJ1-4, with D unclear. Germline V gene lookup returns CDR1 SEHNR and CDR2 FQNEAQ (reference sequence). This CDR3 spans 15 amino acids. V was shortened by 1 base and J by 2 bases, with 8 bases between the two germline ends. The chain's CDR3 is CASSLGARTNEKLFF. For the CDR3, the DNA is TGTGCCAGCAGCTTAGGAGCGCGGACTAATGAAAAACTGTTTTTT.

V usage is TRBV5-6 and J usage is TRBJ1-6; D is ambiguous. Between the trimmed V and J ends, which lost 0 bases and 15 bases, there was a span of 13 bases. Germline assignment: CDR1 SGHDT and CDR2 YYEEEE. The CDR3 consists of 13 residues. CDR3 DNA sequence: TGTGCCAGCAGCTTGGTCCTTCAGGAGGGCCTCCACTTT. Its translation is CASSLVLQEGLHF.

The CDR3 region is CASSHPGVAYNEQFF. CDR3 DNA sequence: TGCGCCAGCAGCCACCCGGGGGTGGCCTACAATGAGCAGTTCTTC. V is TRBV5-1 and J is TRBJ2-1; the D gene is possibly TRBD2 (6 bases). The length of the CDR3 is 15 residues. From germline, CDR1 is SGHRS and CDR2 YFSETQ. With 4 bases removed from V and 2 bases from J, the gap between germline ends came to 13 bases.

The genes are TRBV19 and TRBJ1-3; D possibly corresponds to TRBD1 (5 bases). This CDR3 comprises 16 residues. V dropped 1 base and J dropped 0 bases, with 10 bases sitting between them. Germline CDR1 and CDR2: LNHDA and SQIVND (reference sequence). CDR3 region: CASSIVPGDSGNTIYF. The DNA of the CDR3 is TGTGCCAGTAGTATAGTTCCGGGGGACTCTGGAAACACCATATATTTT.

This chain links TRBV7-2 with TRBJ1-1, with D possibly being TRBD1 (6 bases). Per the germline V gene, CDR1 is SGHTA and CDR2 is FQGNSA. The length of the CDR3 is 15 residues. Trimming removed 4 bases at V and 1 base at J, with 13 bases between. CDR3 DNA sequence: TGTGCCAGCAGCTACCGGGACACCACGAACACTGAAGCTTTCTTT. Its protein is CASSYRDTTNTEAFF.

The chain links TRBV5-5 to TRBJ1-1; D not resolved. The germline CDR1 and CDR2 sequences are SGHKS and YYEKEE (reference sequence). Trimming removed 3 bases at V and 4 bases at J, with 10 bases between. CDR3 size: 13 residues. CDR3 residues: CASSYLGSTEAFF. The CDR3, as DNA: TGTGCCAGCAGCTATCTGGGGAGCACTGAAGCTTTCTTT.

V is TRBV6-6 and J is TRBJ2-1; tentative D call: TRBD1 (5 bases). Germline loops: CDR1 MNHNY, CDR2 SVGAGI (reference sequence). Deletions cut 8 bases from V and 3 bases from J, with 11 bases between. This CDR3 region has 13 residues. Here the CDR3 reads CASSLTGYNEQFF. CDR3 coding DNA: TGTGCCAGCTCACTTACAGGCTACAATGAGCAGTTCTTC.

The chain couples TRBV5-4 to TRBJ1-6; TRBD1 might be the D (6 bases). Germline CDR1 reads SGHNT; CDR2 reads YYREEE (reference sequence). The CDR3 is made up of 16 amino acids. Between the trimmed V and J ends, which lost 0 bases and 8 bases, there was a span of 15 bases. CDR3 loop: CASSLGRGGGYSPLHF. Written as DNA, the CDR3 is TGTGCCAGCAGCTTGGGGCGAGGGGGTGGTTATTCACCCCTCCACTTT.

The chain combines TRBV6-1 with TRBJ2-3; possibly TRBD1 for D (5 bases). Trimming took off 6 bases at V and 5 bases at J, with 15 bases between the two ends. The CDR3 consists of 14 residues. CDR1 and CDR2 (germline): MNHNS, SASEGT. CDR3 sequence reads: CASSHPPRGDTQYF. The CDR3 DNA is TGTGCCAGCAGCCACCCCCCAAGGGGAGATACGCAGTATTTT.

The chain is built from TRBV7-3 and TRBJ2-1, with TRBD2 as a possible D gene (5 bases). V was pared by 1 base and J by 2 bases, with 9 bases between. The CDR3 covers 15 residues. Per germline, CDR1 SGHTA and CDR2 FQGTGA. The CDR3 reads CASSLRLATYNEQFF. DNA for the CDR3: TGTGCCAGCAGCTTAAGGCTAGCTACCTACAATGAGCAGTTCTTC.

J is TRBJ1-5 and V is TRBV4-3; 8 bases align to TRBD1. V was clipped by 3 bases and J by 4 bases; unmatched bases: 8. The CDR3 is 16 residues long. Germline V gene sequence: CDR1 LGHNA, CDR2 YSLEER. The CDR3 DNA sequence: TGCGCCAGCAGCCACGGGGTGCGACAGGGGAATCAGCCCCAGCATTTT. Translated, it gives CASSHGVRQGNQPQHF.

The V and J genes are TRBV5-6 and TRBJ2-7; tentative D call: TRBD1 (6 bases). Trimming removed 2 bases from V and 2 bases from J, with 11 bases in between. The CDR3 is made up of 14 amino acids. The V gene's germline CDR1 is SGHDT and CDR2 YYEEEE. In DNA form, the CDR3 reads TGTGCCAGCAGCTTAGACAGGTCAGCCTACGAGCAGTACTTC. It is translated as CASSLDRSAYEQYF.

The rearrangement links TRBV4-1 to TRBJ1-5, with TRBD1 matching over 8 bases. The CDR3 covers 14 residues. With V trimmed by 3 bases and J by 6 bases, 4 bases remained unmatched. Germline values: CDR1 MGHRA, CDR2 YSYEKL. The CDR3 loop reads CASSHTGGTQPQHF. CDR3 in DNA: TGCGCCAGCAGCCACACAGGGGGTACTCAGCCCCAGCATTTT.